The TCR beta chain under discussion was sequenced for a study of CD8 T cells in Susac syndrome. Germline V gene data show CDR1 as SQVTM and CDR2 as ANQGSEA. This CDR3 has 13 residues. V lost 4 bases and J lost 2, with 11 bases in between. As judged by recently defined diagnostic criteria, patients with Susac syndrome had definite or probable disease. About 0.5 to 1 ug RNA was reverse transcribed with random hexamers. It was immunoSEQ multiplex PCR that amplified TCR beta CDR3 across 54 Vbeta and 13 Jbeta. From the immunoSEQ multiplex PCR reads, TCRdb called clonotypes with MiXCR, one entry per CDR3 protein. The sample lists about 190,000 distinct CDR3 sequences, approximately 94% occurring once.

This chain uses TRBV29-1 with TRBJ1-2, with unresolved D. The receptor was derived from a human donor with Susac syndrome. The sequenced sample consisted of CD4+ T cells from PBMCs. The CDR3 bases are TGCAGCGTTGTTGGGGTCCTGAACTATGGCTACACCTTC. The encoded protein is CSVVGVLNYGYTF.